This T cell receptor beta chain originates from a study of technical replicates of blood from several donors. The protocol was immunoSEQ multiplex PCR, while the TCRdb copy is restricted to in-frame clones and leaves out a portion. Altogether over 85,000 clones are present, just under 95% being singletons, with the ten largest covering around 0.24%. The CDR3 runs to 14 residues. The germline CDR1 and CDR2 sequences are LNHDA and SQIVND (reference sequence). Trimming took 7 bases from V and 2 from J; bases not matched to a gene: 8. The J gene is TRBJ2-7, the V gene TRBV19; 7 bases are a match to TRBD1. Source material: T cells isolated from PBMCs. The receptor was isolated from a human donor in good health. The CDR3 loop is CASNDRDSPYEQYF. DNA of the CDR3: TGTGCCAGTAATGACAGGGACAGTCCCTACGAGCAGTACTTC.